The 10 T cell receptor beta chains below come from one sample, sequenced in a study of cytomegalovirus exposure and HLA in healthy donors. In the PCR, 60 Vbeta and 13 Jbeta primers were used. Method: immunoSEQ multiplex PCR; TCRdb's copy keeps in-frame clones and lacks some. The sample lists 150,000 to 200,000 clones; approximately 70% were seen once. The sample consisted of PBMCs. These receptors originate from a human donor in good health.

The V and J genes are TRBV29-1 and TRBJ2-3; 10 bases align to TRBD2. This CDR3 has 15 amino acids. With V trimmed by 6 bases and J by 1 base, 7 bases remained unmatched. The germline V gene encodes CDR1 SQVTM and CDR2 ANQGSEA. This CDR3 is CSVAGLAERTDTQYF. The CDR3, as DNA: TGCAGCGTGGCTGGACTAGCGGAGCGCACAGATACGCAGTATTTT.

V and J are TRBV10-3 and TRBJ1-2; TRBD1 is a possible D gene (6 bases). Germline CDR1 ENHRY, CDR2 SYGVKD. The CDR3 runs to 15 residues. The V and J ends lost 0 bases and 8 bases respectively, with 16 bases between them. Written as DNA, the CDR3 is TGTGCCATCAGTGAGTCGGAGCGGGGGGCTAGAGGCTACACCTTC. This translates into CAISESERGARGYTF.

This clone came up once. V usage is TRBV19 and J usage is TRBJ1-5; D may be TRBD1 (6 bases). Germline CDR1 and CDR2: LNHDA and SQIVND (reference sequence). V dropped 9 bases and J dropped 4 bases, with 22 bases sitting between them. The CDR3 consists of 16 residues. CDR3 DNA: TGTGCCAGCCACCGAGGTGGGGGGGCGCGAAATCAGCCCCAGCATTTT. Its translation is CASHRGGGARNQPQHF.

V gene TRBV5-1 combines with J gene TRBJ2-3, with 11 positions matching TRBD2. Trimming at V came to 4 bases and at J to 4 bases, leaving 8 bases not matched to a gene. The CDR3 is 16 residues long. Germline V gene lookup returns CDR1 SGHRS and CDR2 YFSETQ. The DNA of the CDR3 is TGCGCCAGCAGCATCCCTATTAGCGGGGGGGCAGATACGCAGTATTTT. It is translated as CASSIPISGGADTQYF.

The chain joins TRBV5-4 to TRBJ1-1; 12 bases agree with TRBD1. CDR3 size: 19 residues. With V trimmed by 4 bases and J by 0 bases, 13 bases remained unmatched. Germline V gene data show CDR1 as SGHNT and CDR2 as YYREEE (reference sequence). As DNA, the CDR3 is TGTGCCAGCAGCCCAGGGCGGGGACAGGGGGCCGGAATGAACACTGAAGCTTTCTTT. Amino acids: CASSPGRGQGAGMNTEAFF.

This CDR3 reads CASSEDTGSPYEQYF. The CDR3 DNA is TGTGCCAGCAGTGAAGACACAGGGAGCCCCTACGAGCAGTACTTC. This sequence joins TRBV2 and TRBJ2-7, with a weak D call TRBD1 (6 bases). This CDR3 spans 15 amino acids. Germline V lookup: CDR1 SNHLY, CDR2 FYNNEI. Trimming stripped 1 base from V and 2 bases from J, with 12 bases between.

The chain recombines TRBV10-3 with TRBJ2-1, with 9 bases identical to TRBD2. The germline gives CDR1 ENHRY, CDR2 SYGVKD. The CDR3 length is 13 residues. CDR3 sequence reads: CGSSGGSYNEQFF. The CDR3 nucleotides read TGTGGCAGTAGCGGGGGCTCCTACAATGAGCAGTTCTTC.

In DNA, the CDR3 is TGTGCCAGTAGTACTGGGACAGGGGGTGAGCCCCAGCATTTT. This codes for CASSTGTGGEPQHF. This chain joins TRBV19 and TRBJ1-5; TRBD1 matches 11 bases. Germline trimming cut 4 bases from V and 8 bases from J; bases unmatched to any gene: 4. The CDR3 has 14 residues. CDR1 is LNHDA and CDR2 is SQIVND in the germline V gene (reference sequence).

The chain recombines TRBV4-1 with TRBJ1-3, with D perhaps matching TRBD1 (5 bases). The germline gives CDR1 MGHRA, CDR2 YSYEKL. This CDR3 is 15 amino acids long. The V end was cut by 0 bases, the J end by 2 bases, with 8 bases between. The CDR3 region has the DNA TGCGCCAGCAGCCAAGATACAGGCACTGGAAACACCATATATTTT. It is translated as CASSQDTGTGNTIYF.

The chain recombines TRBV4-3 with TRBJ2-3; possibly TRBD1 for D (6 bases). Germline CDR1 LGHNA, CDR2 YSLEER. Trimming took 6 bases from V and 6 from J, leaving 13 bases between them. This CDR3 contains 13 residues. The CDR3 DNA is TGCGCCAGCAGGGACAGTCTCACGGATACGCAGTATTTT. This sequence encodes CASRDSLTDTQYF.